The 16 T cell receptor beta chains below were found in one sample sequenced in a study of radiation and T cells in renal cell carcinoma. Indicated time point: baseline pretreatment blood. Treatment indicated: 15 Gy SBRT to primary tumor, nephrectomy 4 weeks later. Repertoires were generated with immunoSEQ multiplex PCR, while TCRdb's copy carries only in-frame clones and drops some. The sample includes about 49,000 clones, around 83% seen only once; the top ten take about 31%. Sequencing was performed on blood, taken from a patient whose treatment included radiotherapy and nephrectomy. All receptors derive from a woman aged 70-85 years with renal cell carcinoma.

The rearrangement links TRBV28 to TRBJ1-2; no firm D call. V was trimmed by 6 bases and J by 1 base, leaving 15 bases between them. The CDR3 runs 15 residues. The V gene's germline CDR1 is MDHEN and CDR2 SYDVKM. The CDR3 DNA follows: TGTGCCAGCAGCCGAGTGGATGGGGTTAACTATGGCTACACCTTC. Translation: CASSRVDGVNYGYTF.

The chain has TRBV11-3 and TRBJ2-7; tentatively, D is TRBD2 (6 bases). CDR1 and CDR2 from the germline V gene are SGHNT and YENEEA. The CDR3 is 13 residues long. The V end lost 0 bases, the J end lost 8 bases, and 11 bases lay between the germline ends. The CDR3 DNA reads TGTGCCAGCAGCTTAGATTCCGGGGGAAAGCAGTACTTC. Translated: CASSLDSGGKQYF.

The rearrangement uses TRBV6-1 and TRBJ2-5; 10 positions match TRBD2. Germline V gene data show CDR1 as MNHNS and CDR2 as SASEGT. Germline trimming cut 6 bases from V and 4 bases from J; bases unmatched to any gene: 8. The CDR3 runs 15 residues. The CDR3 spells CASREPGTSVETQYF. The DNA for the CDR3 is TGTGCCAGCAGAGAACCCGGGACTAGCGTAGAGACCCAGTACTTC.

The chain couples TRBV18 to TRBJ1-1; D is undetermined. V was shortened by 5 bases and J by 1 base, with 8 bases between the two germline ends. This CDR3 is built from 13 residues. CDR1 is KGHSH, CDR2 LQKENI, per germline. The CDR3: CASSDNQNTEAFF. As DNA, the CDR3 is TGTGCCAGCTCAGATAACCAGAACACTGAAGCTTTCTTT.

The rearrangement joins TRBV2 to TRBJ2-2; 10 bases are a match to TRBD2. The CDR3 covers 18 residues. Germline V lookup: CDR1 SNHLY, CDR2 FYNNEI. The ends lost 4 bases at V and 0 bases at J; junction bases unmatched: 8. In DNA, the CDR3 is TGTGCCAGCAGTGCCCGTAGGACTAGCGGTCCGAACACCGGGGAGCTGTTTTTT. This codes for CASSARRTSGPNTGELFF.

V is TRBV29-1 and J is TRBJ2-1, with D possibly called TRBD1 or TRBD2 (6 bases each). This CDR3 region has 15 residues. CDR1 is SQVTM, CDR2 ANQGSEA, per germline. V lost 5 bases, J lost 5 bases, and 19 bases lay in between. The CDR3 loop reads CSVRSGEVRHNEQFF. CDR3 DNA: TGCAGCGTTAGATCAGGGGAGGTTCGACACAATGAGCAGTTCTTC.

The rearrangement links TRBV4-1 to TRBJ1-4; the D is unclear. The germline CDR1 and CDR2 sequences are MGHRA and YSYEKL. Trimming removed 4 bases at V and 3 bases at J, with 12 bases between. This CDR3 has 15 residues. Here the CDR3 reads CASSLRVVANEKLFF. CDR3 nucleotide sequence: TGCGCCAGCAGCCTTAGGGTCGTAGCTAATGAAAAACTGTTTTTT.

The chain recombines TRBV5-8 with TRBJ1-2, with D uncertain. The CDR3 covers 14 residues. Per germline, CDR1 SGHTS and CDR2 YDEGEE. With 2 bases removed from V and 3 bases from J, the gap between germline ends came to 11 bases. CDR3: CASSFIGVDYGYTF. CDR3 bases: TGTGCCAGCAGCTTTATAGGTGTCGACTATGGCTACACCTTC.

In DNA, the CDR3 is TGTGCCAGCAGTGAATCCTCGTTAGGGGGAAGGGAGACCCAGTACTTC. This gives the protein CASSESSLGGRETQYF. The genes are TRBV6-1 and TRBJ2-5; maybe TRBD1 (6 bases). CDR1 is MNHNS and CDR2 is SASEGT in the germline V gene. This CDR3 is 16 amino acids long. Trimming took off 2 bases at V and 5 bases at J, with 18 bases between the two ends.

This chain links TRBV9 with TRBJ2-7; D call uncertain. The length of the CDR3 is 15 residues. V lost 4 bases and J lost 5, with 19 bases in between. Germline CDR1 and CDR2: SGDLS and YYNGEE. The DNA for the CDR3 is TGTGCCAGCAGCAGTGGCAGAGTAGATCTAAACGAGCAGTACTTC. It encodes CASSSGRVDLNEQYF. Combining the CDR3 with reference TRBV9 and TRBJ2-7 gives the whole variable domain DSGVTQTPKHLITATGQRVTLRCSPRSGDLSVYWYQQSLDQGLQFLIQYYNGEERAKGNILERFSAQQFPDLHSELNLSSLELGDSALYFCASSSGRVDLNEQYFGPGTRLTVT.

V gene TRBV5-1 combines with J gene TRBJ2-7; D may match TRBD1 or TRBD2 (5 bases each). This CDR3 comprises 17 residues. Trimming removed 3 bases from V and 2 bases from J, with 21 bases in between. CDR1 is SGHRS, CDR2 YFSETQ, per germline. CDR3 sequence reads: CASSSDGGGGRPYEQYF. In DNA form, the CDR3 reads TGCGCCAGCAGCTCTGACGGCGGTGGGGGACGGCCCTACGAGCAGTACTTC. Supplemented by reference TRBV5-1 and TRBJ2-7, the full variable domain reads KAGVTQTPRYLIKTRGQQVTLSCSPISGHRSVSWYQQTPGQGLQFLFEYFSETQRNKGNFPGRFSGRQFSNSRSEMNVSTLELGDSALYLCASSSDGGGGRPYEQYFGPGTRLTVT.

The rearrangement links TRBV2 to TRBJ1-2; D is unresolved. Germline loops: CDR1 SNHLY, CDR2 FYNNEI. The CDR3 contains 15 residues. With 6 bases removed from V and 7 bases from J, the gap between germline ends came to 21 bases. In DNA form, the CDR3 reads TGTGCCAGCAGGCAAAATATTCAGGAGGCTGGTGGCTACACCTTC. Protein product: CASRQNIQEAGGYTF.

The chain links TRBV4-3 to TRBJ1-4, with TRBD1 identical over 7 bases. The CDR3 covers 16 residues. Germline values: CDR1 LGHNA, CDR2 YSLEER. V was pared by 3 bases and J by 8 bases, with 12 bases of the junction left unmatched. CDR3 amino acids: CASSHRDREVWEKLFF. CDR3 DNA: TGCGCCAGCAGCCATAGAGACAGGGAGGTGTGGGAAAAACTGTTTTTT.

CDR3 residues: CASSSGEGTDTQYF. The CDR3 DNA reads TGTGCCAGCAGCTCCGGGGAGGGCACAGATACGCAGTATTTT. The chain combines TRBV5-8 with TRBJ2-3, with D possibly matching TRBD2 (6 bases). The germline CDR1 and CDR2 sequences are SGHTS and YDEGEE. The CDR3 loop spans 14 amino acids. Trimming pared 3 bases from V and 1 base from J, leaving 9 bases between.

This chain connects TRBV19 to TRBJ2-7; a possible D gene is TRBD1 (6 bases). The germline gives CDR1 LNHDA, CDR2 SQIVND (reference sequence). The CDR3 is 15 residues long. V was cut by 2 bases and J by 0 bases, with 11 bases left in between. CDR3 bases: TGTGCCAGTAGTATATCAGGGGATAGCTCCTACGAGCAGTACTTC. Amino acids: CASSISGDSSYEQYF.

The chain joins TRBV19 to TRBJ2-7; the D gene could be TRBD1 or TRBD2 (5 bases each). CDR3 size: 14 residues. Germline assignment: CDR1 LNHDA and CDR2 SQIVND (reference sequence). V lost 1 base and J 6 bases, leaving 13 bases between the germline ends. The CDR3 bases are TGTGCCAGTAGTATAGGGGGACCTTCGCCCGAGCAGTACTTC. Translation: CASSIGGPSPEQYF.